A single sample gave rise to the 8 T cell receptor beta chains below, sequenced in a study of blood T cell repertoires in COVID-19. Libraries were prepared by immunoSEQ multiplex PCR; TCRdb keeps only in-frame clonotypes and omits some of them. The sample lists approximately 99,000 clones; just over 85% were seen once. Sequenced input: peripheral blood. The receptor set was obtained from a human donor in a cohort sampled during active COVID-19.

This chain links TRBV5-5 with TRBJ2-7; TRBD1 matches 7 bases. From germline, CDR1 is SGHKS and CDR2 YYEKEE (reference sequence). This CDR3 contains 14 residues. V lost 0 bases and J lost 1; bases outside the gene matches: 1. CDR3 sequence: CASSLVGQSYEQYF. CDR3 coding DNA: TGTGCCAGCAGCTTGGTGGGACAGTCCTACGAGCAGTACTTC.

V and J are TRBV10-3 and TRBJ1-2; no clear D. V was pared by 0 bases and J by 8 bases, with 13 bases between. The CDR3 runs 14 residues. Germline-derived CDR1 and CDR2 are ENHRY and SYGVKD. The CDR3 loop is CAISESYGAAGYTF. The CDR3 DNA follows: TGTGCCATCAGTGAGTCTTACGGAGCAGCGGGCTACACCTTC.

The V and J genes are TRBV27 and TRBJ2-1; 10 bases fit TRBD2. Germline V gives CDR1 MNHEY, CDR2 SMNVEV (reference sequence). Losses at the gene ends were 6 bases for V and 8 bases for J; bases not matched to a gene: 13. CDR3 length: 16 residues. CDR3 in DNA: TGTGCCAGCAGCTCCACCTCTAGCGGGAGAATCGATGAGCAGTTCTTC. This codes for CASSSTSSGRIDEQFF.

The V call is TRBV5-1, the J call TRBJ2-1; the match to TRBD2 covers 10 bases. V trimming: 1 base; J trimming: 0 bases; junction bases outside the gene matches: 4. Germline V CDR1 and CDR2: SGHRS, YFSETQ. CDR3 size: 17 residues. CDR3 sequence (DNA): TGCGCCAGCAGCTTGTCAGCGGGGGGGGCCTCCTACAATGAGCAGTTCTTC. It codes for CASSLSAGGASYNEQFF.

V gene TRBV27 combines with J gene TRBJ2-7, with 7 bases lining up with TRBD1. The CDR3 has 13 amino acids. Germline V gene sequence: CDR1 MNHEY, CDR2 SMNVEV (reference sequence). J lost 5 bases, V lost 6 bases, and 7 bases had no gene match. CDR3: CASSLTGSHEQYF. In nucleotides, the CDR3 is TGTGCCAGCAGCCTGACAGGGAGCCACGAGCAGTACTTC.

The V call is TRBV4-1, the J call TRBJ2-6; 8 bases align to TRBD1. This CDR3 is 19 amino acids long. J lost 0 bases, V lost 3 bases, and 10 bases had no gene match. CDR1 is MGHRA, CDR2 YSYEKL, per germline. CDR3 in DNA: TGCGCCAGCAGCCAGGACAGGGAAAGTTTATTCTCTGGGGCCAACGTCCTGACTTTC. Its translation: CASSQDRESLFSGANVLTF.

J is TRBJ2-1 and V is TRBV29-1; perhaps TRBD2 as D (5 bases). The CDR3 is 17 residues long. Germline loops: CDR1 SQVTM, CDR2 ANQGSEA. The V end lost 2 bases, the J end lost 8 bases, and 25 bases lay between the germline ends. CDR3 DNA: TGCAGCGTTGAACGGGATTCAGCTGGAGTTAGGATGGATGAGCAGTTCTTC. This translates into CSVERDSAGVRMDEQFF.

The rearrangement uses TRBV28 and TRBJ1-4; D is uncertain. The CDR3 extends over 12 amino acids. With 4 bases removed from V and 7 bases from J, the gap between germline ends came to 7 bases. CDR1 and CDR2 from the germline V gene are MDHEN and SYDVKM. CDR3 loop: CASSSPGEKLFF. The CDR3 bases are TGTGCCAGCAGTTCACCGGGTGAAAAACTGTTTTTT.